The clone carrying this T cell receptor (beta chain) has ten or more counts. Its antigen is not identified. The sample originates from a study of human T cells and chemical hapten exposure. With 5 bases clipped from V and 6 bases from J, the junction kept 8 bases outside the gene matches. The CDR3 is 14 amino acids. The germline V gene encodes CDR1 DFQATT and CDR2 SNEGSKA (reference sequence). Time point reported: pre-sensitization, week 0. Treatment defined: therapeutic diphenylcyclopropenone sensitization with weekly scalp DPC. Non-pregnant alopecia patients aged 18 to 70, suitable for DPC therapy. General study findings and limits: Expanded TCRs showed more large CDR3 clusters than pre-sensitization or healthy control sets. The number of TCRs over 1 in 1000 frequency stayed unchanged after DPC.

Per the study methods: Sample-level TCR yields exhibited a median of approximately 96,000, with a range of about 23,224 to 700,000. TCRdb re-derived calls from the RACE reads in MiXCR, one entry per CDR3 protein. These V and J calls originate from TCRdb's pipeline instead of the authors' own analysis. Of under 400,000 distinct CDR3 sequences listed, roughly 4.6% were seen once; the top ten hold around 2.6%. The source was whole blood, collected in connection with sensitization to the hapten diphenylcyclopropenone (DPC). The chain is built from TRBV20-1 and TRBJ2-7, with TRBD1 matching 12 bases. The sequence derives from a woman aged 45-59 years with alopecia areata. Some clones in this sample may be carry-over from other donors' samples. The CDR3 sequence: CSAGDRGPSLEQYF. The CDR3 DNA reads as TGCAGTGCTGGGGACAGGGGGCCCTCCCTCGAGCAGTACTTC.